The source of this T cell receptor (beta chain) is a study of identical twins. Notes on the study in general: In drawing conclusions, the study used cross-sectional statistical analysis and did not follow the same donors. Fewer insertions characterized abundant cord blood beta clonotypes, whereas memory repertoires showed none.

A universal primer site was created by template switching, with the cDNA bearing unique molecular identifiers. TCRdb re-analysed the 5' RACE reads in MiXCR, keeping a single row per CDR3 protein. The data hold 540,000 or so distinct CDR3 sequences, with approximately 20% observed a single time. Germline-derived CDR1 and CDR2 are MDHEN and SYDVKM. CDR3 length equals 19 residues. V lost 6 bases to trimming and J lost 2 bases, with 26 bases between them. This clonotype was observed a handful of times. Its target is unknown. The sample also formed part of further work on yellow fever vaccine responses in identical twins. That work contributes: Convergence reportedly seemed to mark part of the twins' vaccine T cell response, with personalization marking the rest.

The clonotype was recovered from a woman between 18 and 29 years old in good health. The chain employs TRBV28 and TRBJ1-5; D is ambiguous. Sequencing used CD4+ T cells sorted from blood. CDR3 DNA sequence: TGTGCCAGCAGCTCTGGTGGTACAGAAGGGAAGTATGGCAATCAGCCCCAGCATTTT. This translates into CASSSGGTEGKYGNQPQHF. The variable domain in full, completed from reference TRBV28 and TRBJ1-5, reads DVKVTQSSRYLVKRTGEKVFLECVQDMDHENMFWYRQDPGLGLRLIYFSYDVKMKEKGDIPEGYSVSREKKERFSLILESASTNQTSMYLCASSSGGTEGKYGNQPQHFGDGTRLSIL.